The clone carrying this T cell receptor beta chain showed up many times. Other DNA variants within this sample encode the same CDR3. This specimen comes from a study of metastatic and nonmetastatic thyroid tumors. Study context: Repertoires from blood and tumor or nodule tissue of malignant and benign thyroid patients were compared.

The CDR3 extends over 16 amino acids. The V and J ends lost 2 bases and 3 bases respectively, with 17 bases between them. CDR1 and CDR2 from the germline V gene are MDHEN and SYDVKM. TCRdb re-clonotyped the PCR reads through MiXCR. The table lists around 37,000 clones, 25% to 30% of them singletons, with 9.6% in the top ten. All patients were untreated before thyroid surgery. Material for sequencing was blood. This receptor was identified in a female donor with papillary thyroid cancer or a benign thyroid nodule (not recorded which). Some clones in this sample may be carry-over from other donors' samples. V is TRBV28 and J is TRBJ2-7, with D perhaps TRBD1 or TRBD2 (5 bases each). For the CDR3, the DNA is TGTGCCAGCAGTTTACCTAACGGGGCCCCGAGCTACGAGCAGTACTTC. It codes for CASSLPNGAPSYEQYF.